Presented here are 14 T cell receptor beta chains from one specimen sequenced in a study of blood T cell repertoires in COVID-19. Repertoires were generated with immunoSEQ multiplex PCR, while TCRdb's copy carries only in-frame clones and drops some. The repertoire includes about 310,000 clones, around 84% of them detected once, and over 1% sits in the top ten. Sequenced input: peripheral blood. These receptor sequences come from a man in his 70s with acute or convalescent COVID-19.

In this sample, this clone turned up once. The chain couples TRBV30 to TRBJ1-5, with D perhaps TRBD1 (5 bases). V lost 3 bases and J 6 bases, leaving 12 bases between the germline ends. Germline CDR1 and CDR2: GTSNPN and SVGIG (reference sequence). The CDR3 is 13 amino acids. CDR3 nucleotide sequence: TGTGCCTGGAGGCAGGGCGCGGCTCAGCCCCAGCATTTT. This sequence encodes CAWRQGAAQPQHF.

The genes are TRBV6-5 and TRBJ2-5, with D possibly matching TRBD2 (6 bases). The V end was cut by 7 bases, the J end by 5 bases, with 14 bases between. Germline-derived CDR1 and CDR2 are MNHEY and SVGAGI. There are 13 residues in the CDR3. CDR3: CASIREAVETQYF. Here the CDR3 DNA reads TGTGCCAGCATCAGGGAGGCGGTGGAGACCCAGTACTTC.

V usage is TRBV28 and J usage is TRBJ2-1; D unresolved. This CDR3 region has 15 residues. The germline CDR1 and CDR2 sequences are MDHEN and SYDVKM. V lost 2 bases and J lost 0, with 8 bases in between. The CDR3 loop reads CASSLQQSSYNEQFF. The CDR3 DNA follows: TGTGCCAGCAGTTTACAACAGAGCTCCTACAATGAGCAGTTCTTC.

The DNA of the CDR3 is TGTGCCAGCAGCTTAGAGCGGGGGGCTTTTGGAAACACCATATATTTT. Its translation is CASSLERGAFGNTIYF. V usage is TRBV7-6 and J usage is TRBJ1-3, with a weak D call TRBD1 (6 bases). This CDR3 comprises 16 residues. Germline V gene sequence: CDR1 SGHVS, CDR2 FNYEAQ. Trimming pared 1 base from V and 3 bases from J, leaving 13 bases between. The full variable domain, its missing parts supplied by reference TRBV7-6 and TRBJ1-3, is GAGVSQSPRYKVTKRGQDVALRCDPISGHVSLYWYRQALGQGPEFLTYFNYEAQQDKSGLPNDRFSAERPEGSISTLTIQRTEQRDSAMYRCASSLERGAFGNTIYFGEGSWLTVV.

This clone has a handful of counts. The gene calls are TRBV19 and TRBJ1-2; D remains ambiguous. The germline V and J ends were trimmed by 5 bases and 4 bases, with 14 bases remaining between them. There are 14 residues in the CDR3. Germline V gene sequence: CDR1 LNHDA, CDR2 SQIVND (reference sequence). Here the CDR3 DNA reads TGTGCCAGTAGTCCCAAGTTACTCCGCTATGGCTACACCTTC. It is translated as CASSPKLLRYGYTF.

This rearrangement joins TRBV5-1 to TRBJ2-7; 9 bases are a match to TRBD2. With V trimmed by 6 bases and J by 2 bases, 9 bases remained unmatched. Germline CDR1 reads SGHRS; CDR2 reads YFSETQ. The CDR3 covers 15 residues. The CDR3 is CASKDGLALTYEQYF. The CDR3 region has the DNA TGCGCCAGCAAAGACGGACTAGCGTTAACCTACGAGCAGTACTTC.

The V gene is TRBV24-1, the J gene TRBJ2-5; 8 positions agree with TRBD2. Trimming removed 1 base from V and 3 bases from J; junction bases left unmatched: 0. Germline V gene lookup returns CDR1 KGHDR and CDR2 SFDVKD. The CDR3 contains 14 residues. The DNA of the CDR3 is TGTGCCACCAGTGATTTCGGGGGGGAAGAGACCCAGTACTTC. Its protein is CATSDFGGEETQYF.

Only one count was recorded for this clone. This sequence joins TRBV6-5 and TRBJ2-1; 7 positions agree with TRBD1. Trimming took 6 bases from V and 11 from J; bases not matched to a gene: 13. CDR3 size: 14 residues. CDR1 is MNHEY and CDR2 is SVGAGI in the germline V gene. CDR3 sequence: CASSHTTQGPKQFF. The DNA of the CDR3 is TGTGCCAGCAGCCATACTACACAGGGGCCCAAGCAGTTCTTC.

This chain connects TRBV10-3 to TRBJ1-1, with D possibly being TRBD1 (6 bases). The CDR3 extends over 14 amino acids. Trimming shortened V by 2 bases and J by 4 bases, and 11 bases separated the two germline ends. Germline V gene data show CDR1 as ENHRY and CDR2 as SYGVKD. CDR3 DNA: TGTGCCATCAGTGAGCAGGGGCAGGGCACTGAAGCTTTCTTT. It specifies CAISEQGQGTEAFF.

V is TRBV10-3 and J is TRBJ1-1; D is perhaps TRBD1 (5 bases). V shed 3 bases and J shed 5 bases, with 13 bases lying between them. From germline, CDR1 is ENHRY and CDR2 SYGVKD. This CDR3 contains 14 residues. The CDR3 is CAISDAGIGTEAFF. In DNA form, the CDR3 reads TGTGCCATCAGTGATGCAGGGATAGGGACTGAAGCTTTCTTT.

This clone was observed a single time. In DNA form, the CDR3 reads TGTGCCAGCAGTTACGGGAGGGAGCAGTTCTTC. It codes for CASSYGREQFF. The chain is built from TRBV6-5 and TRBJ2-1; possible D gene TRBD2, 6 bases. The CDR3 covers 11 residues. Germline V gene sequence: CDR1 MNHEY, CDR2 SVGAGI. The germline V and J ends were trimmed by 2 bases and 10 bases, with 6 bases remaining between them.

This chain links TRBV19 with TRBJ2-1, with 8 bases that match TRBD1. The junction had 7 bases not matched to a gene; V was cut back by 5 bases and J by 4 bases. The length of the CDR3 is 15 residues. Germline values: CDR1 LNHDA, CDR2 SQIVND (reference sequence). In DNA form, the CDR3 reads TGTGCCAGTAGTCGCGACAGGGGTTCTTACAATGAGCAGTTCTTC. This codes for CASSRDRGSYNEQFF.

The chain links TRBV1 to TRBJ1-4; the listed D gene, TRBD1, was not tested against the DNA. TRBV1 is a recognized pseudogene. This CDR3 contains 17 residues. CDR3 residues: CTSSQVFTKTEWEKLFF. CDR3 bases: TGCACCAGCAGCCAAGTGTTCACGAAGACAGAATGGGAAAAACTGTTTTTT.

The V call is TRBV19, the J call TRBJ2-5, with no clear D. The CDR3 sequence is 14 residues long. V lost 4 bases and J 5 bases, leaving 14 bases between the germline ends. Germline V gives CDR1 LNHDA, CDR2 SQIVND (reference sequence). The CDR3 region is CASSRLPSQETQYF. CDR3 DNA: TGTGCCAGTAGTAGGTTGCCTTCCCAGGAGACCCAGTACTTC.